This entry concerns a single TCR beta chain. The participants were between about 18 and 90 years old and came from 24 US areas. Two consecutive negative NP/OP PCR tests, clearance, or resolved symptoms defined Cohort 3 recovery. Original processing methods: Researchers report that nucleated cell counts were estimated from reference gene primer amplification. Assay used: immunoSEQ multiplex PCR; TCRdb lists only in-frame clones, some missing. V and J calls and clone size follow that table, whereas D and trimming were derived from the DNA. The sample consists of 130,000 to 150,000 clones, about four fifths of them appearing once. This record belongs to a study of blood T cell repertoires in COVID-19. Whole-study context: Spain, Italy and the United States supplied samples that represented acute and convalescent COVID-19.

The CDR3 has 16 amino acids. V was shortened by 1 base and J by 7 bases, with 17 bases between the two germline ends. The specimen sequenced was PBMCs or T cells enriched from blood (not recorded which). This chain uses TRBV5-3 with TRBJ1-4, with a weak D call TRBD1 (5 bases). TRBV5-3 is placed among ORFs of uncertain function. This receptor was obtained from a man aged 50-60 years who had recovered from COVID-19. The CDR3: CARSLSDGGRGEKLFF. The CDR3 DNA follows: TGTGCCAGAAGCTTGAGTGACGGGGGACGGGGTGAAAAACTGTTTTTT.